A selection of T cell receptor beta chains follows, all from one sample in a study of sequential checkpoint blockade in melanoma. TCRdb's copy holds only in-frame clones and misses some; the assay was immunoSEQ multiplex PCR. The repertoire holds about 15,000 clones, with over 60% as singletons. The material sequenced was CD8+ T cells sorted from blood (inferred from file names), taken from a patient given nivolumab and ipilimumab in sequence. These receptors were obtained from a human donor with melanoma. CDR3s include the opening cysteine and the closing phenylalanine or tryptophan. Each record gives: J gene, clone size, D gene, V gene, CDR3 protein, CDR3 DNA. The D gene is left open where the match is weak. Clone size is shown for a subset of rows, as once, few, many or a class of expanded clone.

TRBJ2-7 few TRBD2 TRBV5-5 CASSLLAGSGLEQYF TGTGCCAGCAGCCTACTAGCGGGCTCAGGGCTCGAGCAGTACTTC
TRBJ2-2 NA TRBD1 TRBV27 CARQGAGAKDTGELFF TGTGCCCGGCAGGGGGCAGGGGCAAAAGACACCGGGGAGCTGTTTTTT
TRBJ1-4 NA NA TRBV4-2 CASSHRLHNEKLFF TGTGCCAGCAGTCACAGGCTCCATAATGAAAAACTGTTTTTT
TRBJ1-2 NA NA TRBV27 CASSTQGHGYTF TGTGCCAGCAGTACGCAGGGTCATGGCTACACCTTC
TRBJ2-7 NA TRBD2 TRBV28 CASRQRGYYEQYF TGTGCCAGCCGGCAGCGGGGGTACTACGAGCAGTACTTC
TRBJ1-2 NA NA TRBV13 CASSLVADGYTF TGTGCCAGCAGCTTAGTGGCTGATGGCTACACCTTC
TRBJ2-1 NA TRBD2 TRBV7-6 CASSLYPSGGSQYNEQFF TGTGCCAGCAGCTTATACCCTAGCGGGGGGTCACAATACAATGAGCAGTTCTTC
TRBJ2-7 NA NA TRBV5-6 CASSHSYEQYF TGTGCCAGCAGCCACTCCTACGAGCAGTACTTC
TRBJ2-1 NA NA TRBV28 CASSFLVWSYNEQFF TGTGCCAGCAGTTTTCTGGTTTGGAGCTACAATGAGCAGTTCTTC
TRBJ2-7 NA NA TRBV25-1 CASSDQPGTAGPNEQYF TGTGCCAGCAGTGACCAACCGGGTACTGCAGGGCCGAACGAGCAGTACTTC
TRBJ1-2 medium-sized TRBD1 TRBV7-9 CASSTTGGADGYTF TGTGCCAGCAGCACAACAGGGGGCGCGGATGGCTACACCTTC
TRBJ2-4 NA NA TRBV15 CATKWGGPAKNIQYF TGTGCCACCAAATGGGGGGGGCCAGCCAAAAACATTCAGTACTTC
TRBJ1-5 NA NA TRBV10-3 CAISESERNQPQHF TGTGCCATCAGTGAATCCGAGCGCAATCAGCCCCAGCATTTT
TRBJ2-1 NA NA TRBV9 CASSAGSHVANEQFF TGTGCCAGCAGCGCCGGGTCCCACGTTGCCAATGAGCAGTTCTTC
TRBJ2-7 NA NA TRBV4-1 CASSQAVSGPYEQYF TGCGCCAGCAGCCAAGCAGTCTCAGGGCCCTACGAGCAGTACTTC
TRBJ1-5 NA NA TRBV27 CASSSQGNSNQPQHF TGTGCCAGCAGTTCACAGGGAAATAGCAATCAGCCCCAGCATTTT
TRBJ2-5 NA TRBD2 TRBV2 CASRTSGVFETQYF TGTGCCAGCAGAACCAGCGGGGTGTTTGAGACCCAGTACTTC
TRBJ2-3 NA NA TRBV29-1 CSVEGGPTDSTDTQYF TGCAGCGTTGAAGGGGGGCCGACAGACAGCACAGATACGCAGTATTTT
TRBJ2-3 NA NA TRBV7-7 CASSLVRADTQYF TGTGCCAGCAGCCTAGTCAGGGCAGATACGCAGTATTTT
TRBJ2-3 NA NA TRBV6-4 CASSEERTTDTQYF TGTGCCAGCAGTGAAGAGCGGACCACAGATACGCAGTATTTT
TRBJ2-1 NA TRBD1 TRBV13 CASSMTPGQGGLRSYNEQFF TGTGCCAGCAGCATGACGCCGGGACAGGGGGGCTTACGCTCCTACAATGAGCAGTTCTTC
TRBJ2-5 NA NA TRBV27 CASSLSYQETQYF TGTGCCAGCAGTCTGTCGTACCAAGAGACCCAGTACTTC
TRBJ2-7 NA NA TRBV4-3 CASSQDLYAYYEQYF TGCGCCAGCAGCCAAGACTTATACGCCTACTACGAGCAGTACTTC
TRBJ1-1 few NA TRBV7-9 CASSHSGGRDEAFF TGTGCCAGCAGCCATAGCGGGGGGCGGGATGAAGCTTTCTTT
TRBJ1-6 NA NA TRBV5-1 CASSNPDSLNSPLHF TGCGCCAGCAGCAACCCGGACAGCCTGAATTCACCCCTCCACTTT
TRBJ1-2 once NA TRBV6-4 CASTNQDSNYGYTF TGTGCCAGCACTAACCAGGACAGTAACTATGGCTACACCTTC
TRBJ2-1 NA TRBD2 TRBV6-4 CASSEASGGGNEQFF TGTGCCAGCAGCGAGGCTAGCGGGGGGGGGAATGAGCAGTTCTTC
TRBJ2-1 NA TRBD2 TRBV4-1 CASSQDSRLAGGSYNEQFF TGCGCCAGCAGCCAAGATTCTAGACTAGCGGGGGGATCCTACAATGAGCAGTTCTTC
TRBJ2-7 NA NA TRBV30 CAWSVGLAYEQYF TGTGCCTGGAGTGTCGGACTGGCCTACGAGCAGTACTTC